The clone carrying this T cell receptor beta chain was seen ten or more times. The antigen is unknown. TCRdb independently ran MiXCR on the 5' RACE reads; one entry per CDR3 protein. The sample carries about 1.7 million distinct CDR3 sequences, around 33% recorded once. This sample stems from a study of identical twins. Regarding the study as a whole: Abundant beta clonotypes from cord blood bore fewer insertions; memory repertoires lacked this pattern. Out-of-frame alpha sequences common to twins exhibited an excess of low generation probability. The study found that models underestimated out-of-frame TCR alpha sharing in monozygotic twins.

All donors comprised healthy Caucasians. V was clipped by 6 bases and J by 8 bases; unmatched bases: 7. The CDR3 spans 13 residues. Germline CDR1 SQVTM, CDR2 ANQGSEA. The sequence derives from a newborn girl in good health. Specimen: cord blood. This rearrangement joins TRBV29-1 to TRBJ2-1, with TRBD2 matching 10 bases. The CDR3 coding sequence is TGCAGCGTAGCGGGAGGGCCTTTGGATGAGCAGTTCTTC. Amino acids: CSVAGGPLDEQFF.